This T cell receptor beta chain came from a study of shared clonotypes between healthy human individuals. Study-wide results and caveats: On the whole, naive subsets had larger estimated richness than memory subsets had.

Using immunoSEQ multiplex PCR, the repertoire was profiled, and TCRdb retains in-frame clones only, with some absent. The repertoire consists of around 1,000,000 clones, with approximately 80% occurring once and the leading ten covering 0.85% to 1%. Ten or more counts support this clone. The antigen is not known. The sample has other DNA sequences that encode this CDR3 too. Those who donated, Caucasian adults without exception, all lived in Nashville, Tennessee. V was shortened by 3 bases and J by 4 bases, with 9 bases between the two germline ends. This CDR3 has 13 residues. CDR1 and CDR2 from the germline V gene are MNHEY and SMNVEV (reference sequence).

The clonotype comes from a man younger than 35 in good health. Some clones in this sample may be carry-over from other donors' samples. This chain uses TRBV27 with TRBJ1-2, with TRBD1 as a possible D gene (5 bases). Sequencing was performed on memory CD4+ T cells from PBMCs. Specified subset: CD45RA-negative fraction. For the CDR3, the DNA is TGTGCCAGCAGTTTTAGGGGCCTCTATGGCTACACCTTC. This sequence encodes CASSFRGLYGYTF.